This T cell receptor (beta chain) was observed in a study of blood T cell repertoires in COVID-19. Overall study context: Sites in the United States, Italy and Spain provided acute and convalescent COVID-19 samples. From T cells, B-cell-depleted T cells, or PBMCs came the material, which was cDNA or gDNA.

Data came from immunoSEQ multiplex PCR; TCRdb stores just in-frame clones and leaves some out. The sample yields roughly 180,000 clones, 80% to 85% seen once. Trimming stripped 0 bases from V and 1 base from J, with 12 bases between. The CDR3 is 16 amino acids. In germline, CDR1 is MNHEY, CDR2 SVGEGT. Participant-reported clinical history was the basis for cohort assignment. The V call is TRBV6-2 or TRBV6-3, the J call TRBJ1-1; D is uncertain. The clonotype originates from an older woman who had recovered from COVID-19. The sequenced material came from PBMCs or T cells enriched from blood (not recorded which). In nucleotides, the CDR3 is TGTGCCAGCAGTTACTCCCCGTATCGGTCGAACACTGAAGCTTTCTTT. Protein: CASSYSPYRSNTEAFF.